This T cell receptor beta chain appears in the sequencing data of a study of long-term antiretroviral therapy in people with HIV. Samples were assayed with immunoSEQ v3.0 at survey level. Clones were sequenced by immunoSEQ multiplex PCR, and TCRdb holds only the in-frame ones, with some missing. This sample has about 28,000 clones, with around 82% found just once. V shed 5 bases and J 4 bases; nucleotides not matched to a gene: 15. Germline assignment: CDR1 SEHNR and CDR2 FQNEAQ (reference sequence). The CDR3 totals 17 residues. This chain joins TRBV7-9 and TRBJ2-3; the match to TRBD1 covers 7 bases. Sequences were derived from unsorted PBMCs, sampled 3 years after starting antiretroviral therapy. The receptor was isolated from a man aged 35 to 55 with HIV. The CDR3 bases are TGTGCCAGCAGCCATTGGGGCGCAGGGGGTAGCGCAGATACGCAGTATTTT. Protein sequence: CASSHWGAGGSADTQYF.